This section outlines one T cell receptor (beta chain) sequence together with its context. Antigen unknown. The data originate from a study of early T cells in non-severe SARS-CoV-2 infection. General study findings and limits: In VDJdb matching, anti-spike CD8 responses were favored while private and CD4 specificities went missing.

This CDR3 region has 12 residues. V was trimmed by 4 bases and J by 8 bases, leaving 12 bases between them. Germline V CDR1 and CDR2: DFQATT, SNEGSKA (reference sequence). Researchers tagged individual cDNA molecules with unique molecular identifiers. TCRdb itself ran the 5' RACE reads through MiXCR, one entry per CDR3 protein. The sample has 65,000 to 80,000 distinct CDR3 sequences; over 10% are singletons. The sequence derives from an adult who was a healthcare worker with PCR-confirmed SARS-CoV-2 infection or an uninfected control (not recorded which). The material sequenced was whole blood. The genes are TRBV20-1 and TRBJ2-1; D is ambiguous. This chain's CDR3 is CSATYSGYEQFF. CDR3 in DNA: TGCAGTGCTACATATAGTGGGTATGAGCAGTTCTTC.